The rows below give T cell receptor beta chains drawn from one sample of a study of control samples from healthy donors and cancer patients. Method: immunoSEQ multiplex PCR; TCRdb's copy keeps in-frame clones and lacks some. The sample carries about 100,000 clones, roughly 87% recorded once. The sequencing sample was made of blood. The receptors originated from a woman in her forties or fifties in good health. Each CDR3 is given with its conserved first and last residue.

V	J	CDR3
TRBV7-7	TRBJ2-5	CASSRGGVLQETQYF
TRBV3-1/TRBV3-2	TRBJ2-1	CASSQESGSSYNEQFF
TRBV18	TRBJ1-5	CASSPADNQPQHF
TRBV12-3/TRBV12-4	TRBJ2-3	CASSFSTDTQYF
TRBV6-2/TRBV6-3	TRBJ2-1	CASSPSGTGNEQFF
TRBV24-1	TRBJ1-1	CATSDTNGNEAFF
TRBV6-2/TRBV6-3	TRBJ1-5	CASSPDRYSNQPQHF
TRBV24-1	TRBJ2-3	CATSDRGRSTDTQYF
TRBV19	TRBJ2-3	CASSIELAGGASTQYF
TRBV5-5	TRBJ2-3	CASSFEGAFPDTQYF
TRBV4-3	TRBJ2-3	CASSQAGLAGAPTDTQYF
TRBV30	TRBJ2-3	CAWSVPLTDTQYF
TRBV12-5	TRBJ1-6	CASGLENSPLHF
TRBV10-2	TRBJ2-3	CASSDPGLAGGDTQYF
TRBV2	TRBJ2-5	CASSERVGLADIQETQYF
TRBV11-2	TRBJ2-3	CASSLMANVGTQYF
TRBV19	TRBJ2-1	CASSISIRTRVNEQFF
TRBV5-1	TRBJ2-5	CASSFGTQETQYF
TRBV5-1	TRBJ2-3	CASSHSQRGVKDTQYF
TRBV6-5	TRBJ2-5	CASSYSGGKETQYF
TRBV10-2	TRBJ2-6	CASSEVERGANVLTF
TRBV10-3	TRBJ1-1	CAFRTGLWTEAFF
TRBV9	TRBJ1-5	CASSRYPGSNQPQHF
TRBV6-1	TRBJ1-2	CASSEAGGGYTF
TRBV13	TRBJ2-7	CASIAGGSYEQYF
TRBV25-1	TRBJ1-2	CATQGSATSYGYTF